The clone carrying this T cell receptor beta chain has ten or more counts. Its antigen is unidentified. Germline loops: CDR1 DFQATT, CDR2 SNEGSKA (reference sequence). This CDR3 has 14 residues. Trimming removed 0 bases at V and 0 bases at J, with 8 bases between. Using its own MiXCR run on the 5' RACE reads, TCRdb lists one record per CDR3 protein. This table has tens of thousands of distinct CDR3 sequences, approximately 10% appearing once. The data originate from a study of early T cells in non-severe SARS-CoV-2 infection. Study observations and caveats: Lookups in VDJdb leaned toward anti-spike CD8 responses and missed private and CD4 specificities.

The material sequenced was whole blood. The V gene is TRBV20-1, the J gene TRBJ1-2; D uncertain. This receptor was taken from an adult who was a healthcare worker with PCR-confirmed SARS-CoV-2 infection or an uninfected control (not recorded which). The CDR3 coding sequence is TGCAGTGCTAGAGATCGCCGCACTAACTATGGCTACACCTTC. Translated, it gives CSARDRRTNYGYTF.